Shown below are 22 T cell receptor beta chains from a single sample sequenced in a study of cytomegalovirus exposure and HLA in healthy donors. The PCR employed 60 Vbeta primers together with 13 Jbeta primers. Produced via immunoSEQ multiplex PCR; TCRdb's table is partial and in-frame only. This table holds 150,000 to 200,000 clones, roughly 79% found once. Sequencing was performed on PBMCs. These receptors came from a man under 40 in good health and CMV-seronegative.

The V call is TRBV29-1, the J call TRBJ2-7; possibly TRBD2 for D (5 bases). The CDR3 consists of 13 residues. Trimming stripped 3 bases from V and 2 bases from J, with 11 bases between. Germline V CDR1 and CDR2: SQVTM, ANQGSEA. The CDR3 DNA is TGCAGCGTTGAGGAGCGGAACACCTACGAGCAGTACTTC. It yields the protein CSVEERNTYEQYF.

The chain recombines TRBV6-4 with TRBJ2-1; D not certain. This CDR3 has 13 amino acids. Trimming cost V 7 bases and J 6 bases, with 13 bases left between them. Germline V lookup: CDR1 MRHNA, CDR2 SNTAGT. The CDR3 bases are TGTGCCAGCACCCTAGGAGATACCAATGAGCAGTTCTTC. Protein: CASTLGDTNEQFF.

The chain has TRBV13 and TRBJ2-1, with D possibly being TRBD1 (5 bases). CDR1 is PRHDT and CDR2 is FYEKMQ in the germline V gene (reference sequence). The CDR3 is made up of 15 amino acids. V was cut by 4 bases and J by 0 bases, with 10 bases left in between. The CDR3 DNA is TGTGCCAGCAGCTCCAGGGTAAGCTCCTACAATGAGCAGTTCTTC. It codes for CASSSRVSSYNEQFF. The full variable domain, with the rest looked up from reference TRBV13 and TRBJ2-1, is AAGVIQSPRHLIKEKRETATLKCYPIPRHDTVYWYQQGPGQDPQFLISFYEKMQSDKGSIPDRFSAQQFSDYHSELNMSSLELGDSALYFCASSSRVSSYNEQFFGPGTRLTVL.

V gene TRBV28 combines with J gene TRBJ2-3; 7 bases line up with TRBD2. Germline V gives CDR1 MDHEN, CDR2 SYDVKM. The CDR3 has 15 residues. Losses at the gene ends were 8 bases for V and 6 bases for J; bases not matched to a gene: 14. In DNA form, the CDR3 reads TGTGCCAGCCGCCCCGGCGGGAGTCTGAGGGATACGCAGTATTTT. Translation: CASRPGGSLRDTQYF.

V gene TRBV2 combines with J gene TRBJ1-5, with D hard to call. The CDR3 loop spans 13 amino acids. The ends were cut back, 7 bases at V and 5 bases at J, with 12 bases in the middle. Germline V gene data show CDR1 as SNHLY and CDR2 as FYNNEI. CDR3: CASTRREDQPQHF. In nucleotides, the CDR3 is TGTGCCAGCACCCGACGGGAGGATCAGCCCCAGCATTTT.

In the case of this clone: At one end, the junction sequence differs from germline, possibly due to a read error. The rearrangement uses TRBV11-2 and TRBJ2-2; either TRBD1 or TRBD2 may fit D (5 bases each). The CDR3 contains 15 residues. In germline, CDR1 is SGHAT, CDR2 FQNNGV. As DNA, the CDR3 is TGTGCCGGCAGCTTAGACAGAACTAGCACCGGGGAGCTGTTTTTT. Amino acid sequence: CAGSLDRTSTGELFF.

CDR3 residues: CASSLAKGDTEAFF. The CDR3 coding sequence is TGCGCCAGCAGCTTGGCTAAGGGAGACACTGAAGCTTTCTTT. The chain recombines TRBV5-1 with TRBJ1-1; D call uncertain. The CDR3 spans 14 residues. Germline lookup yields CDR1 SGHRS and CDR2 YFSETQ. V shed 0 bases and J shed 3 bases, with 9 bases lying between them. The whole variable domain, remainder taken from reference TRBV5-1 and TRBJ1-1, is KAGVTQTPRYLIKTRGQQVTLSCSPISGHRSVSWYQQTPGQGLQFLFEYFSETQRNKGNFPGRFSGRQFSNSRSEMNVSTLELGDSALYLCASSLAKGDTEAFFGQGTRLTVV.

The chain recombines TRBV29-1 with TRBJ2-1; 9 bases are a match to TRBD2. Germline assignment: CDR1 SQVTM and CDR2 ANQGSEA. The CDR3 consists of 15 residues. Trimming at V came to 1 base and at J to 3 bases, leaving 4 bases not matched to a gene. The CDR3 sequence: CSVEGLAGHYNEQFF. The CDR3 nucleotides are TGCAGCGTTGAAGGGCTAGCGGGACACTACAATGAGCAGTTCTTC.

The chain employs TRBV10-1 and TRBJ2-3; D may be TRBD1 (6 bases). With 4 bases removed from V and 3 bases from J, the gap between germline ends came to 14 bases. Germline loops: CDR1 WNHNN, CDR2 SYGVQD (reference sequence). CDR3 length equals 15 residues. The chain's CDR3 is CASSVSGAFTDTQYF. The CDR3 coding sequence is TGCGCCAGCAGTGTATCAGGGGCATTTACAGATACGCAGTATTTT.

J is TRBJ2-1 and V is TRBV11-1; possible D gene TRBD1, 5 bases. The CDR3 has 14 amino acids. V lost 2 bases, J lost 7 bases, and 12 bases lay in between. CDR1 and CDR2 from the germline V gene are SGHAT and FQDESV (reference sequence). CDR3 in amino acids: CASSLIRASNEQFF. The CDR3 DNA follows: TGTGCCAGCAGCTTAATCAGGGCCTCGAATGAGCAGTTCTTC.

This rearrangement joins TRBV28 to TRBJ1-4, with 10 bases aligning to TRBD1. Losses at the gene ends were 5 bases for V and 8 bases for J; bases not matched to a gene: 5. Germline CDR1 is MDHEN and CDR2 is SYDVKM. This CDR3 region has 14 residues. This chain's CDR3 is CASSRGQGKEKLFF. The CDR3, as DNA: TGTGCCAGCAGTCGGGGACAGGGGAAGGAAAAACTGTTTTTT.

The chain joins TRBV4-1 to TRBJ2-1, with 11 bases lining up with TRBD2. The CDR3 totals 17 residues. Germline CDR1 reads MGHRA; CDR2 reads YSYEKL. V dropped 4 bases and J dropped 3; count of bases not matched to a gene: 8. Here the CDR3 reads CASSRPTSGMGYNEQFF. CDR3 coding DNA: TGCGCCAGCAGCCGCCCGACTAGCGGGATGGGCTACAATGAGCAGTTCTTC.

This clone was seen once. The chain has TRBV7-6 and TRBJ2-1, with 11 nucleotides matching TRBD2. The CDR3 is made up of 19 amino acids. CDR1 and CDR2 (germline): SGHVS, FNYEAQ. Trimming removed 5 bases from V and 0 bases from J; junction bases left unmatched: 12. The DNA for the CDR3 is TGTGCCAGCAGCCCCCGACTAGCGGGAAAAGCGAGCTCCTACAATGAGCAGTTCTTC. Translating gives CASSPRLAGKASSYNEQFF.

The chain carries TRBV15 and TRBJ2-2; 10 nucleotides align to TRBD2. CDR1 is LNHNV, CDR2 YYDKDF, per germline (reference sequence). V lost 8 bases, J lost 4 bases, and 13 bases stayed unmatched. The CDR3 consists of 17 residues. The CDR3 DNA sequence: TGTGCCACCGGACGGGCCCTAGCGGGAGATAGCACCGGGGAGCTGTTTTTT. It is translated as CATGRALAGDSTGELFF.

V is TRBV27 and J is TRBJ2-7; 10 bases align to TRBD2. V dropped 0 bases and J dropped 1; count of bases not matched to a gene: 6. CDR3 length equals 17 residues. The germline CDR1 and CDR2 sequences are MNHEY and SMNVEV (reference sequence). CDR3 sequence reads: CASSLSLAGVLSYEQYF. The DNA for the CDR3 is TGTGCCAGCAGTTTATCCCTAGCGGGAGTACTTTCCTACGAGCAGTACTTC.

This chain joins TRBV2 and TRBJ1-1, with TRBD1 identical over 7 bases. Germline values: CDR1 SNHLY, CDR2 FYNNEI. V lost 6 bases to trimming and J lost 6 bases; unmatched junction nucleotides: 10. The CDR3 extends over 14 amino acids. Here the CDR3 reads CASRRQGLTPEAFF. The CDR3 DNA sequence: TGTGCCAGCAGAAGACAGGGATTGACCCCTGAAGCTTTCTTT.

The table lists this clone with a count of one. The gene calls are TRBV18 and TRBJ2-7; D possibly corresponds to TRBD2 (5 bases). Germline V gene sequence: CDR1 KGHSH, CDR2 LQKENI. Trimming stripped 3 bases from V and 0 bases from J, with 9 bases between. CDR3 size: 14 residues. The CDR3 nucleotides read TGTGCCAGCTCACCGCCCGGGAACTCCTACGAGCAGTACTTC. Amino acid sequence: CASSPPGNSYEQYF. The whole variable domain, filled in from reference TRBV18 and TRBJ2-7, reads NAGVMQNPRHLVRRRGQEARLRCSPMKGHSHVYWYRQLPEEGLKFMVYLQKENIIDESGMPKERFSAEFPKEGPSILRIQQVVRGDSAAYFCASSPPGNSYEQYFGPGTRLTVT.

This chain connects TRBV5-4 to TRBJ2-1; a weak D match, TRBD1 (5 bases). Trimming pared 0 bases from V and 0 bases from J, leaving 7 bases between. Germline V gene lookup returns CDR1 SGHNT and CDR2 YYREEE (reference sequence). This CDR3 spans 15 amino acids. The CDR3 bases are TGTGCCAGCAGCTTGGGACAGAGCTCCTACAATGAGCAGTTCTTC. Translated, it gives CASSLGQSSYNEQFF.

The chain combines TRBV9 with TRBJ1-1, with a weak D call TRBD1 (5 bases). The V end was cut by 3 bases, the J end by 0 bases, with 6 bases between. CDR3 length equals 13 residues. Looked up from germline, CDR1 is SGDLS and CDR2 is YYNGEE. CDR3 sequence: CASSAGMNTEAFF. The CDR3 coding sequence is TGTGCCAGCAGCGCAGGGATGAACACTGAAGCTTTCTTT. Full variable domain (outside the CDR3, taken from reference TRBV9 and TRBJ1-1): DSGVTQTPKHLITATGQRVTLRCSPRSGDLSVYWYQQSLDQGLQFLIQYYNGEERAKGNILERFSAQQFPDLHSELNLSSLELGDSALYFCASSAGMNTEAFFGQGTRLTVV.

The J gene is TRBJ2-7, the V gene TRBV4-1; TRBD2 agrees at 8 bases. Trimming took 1 base from V and 4 from J; bases not matched to a gene: 6. The germline V gene encodes CDR1 MGHRA and CDR2 YSYEKL. This CDR3 spans 15 amino acids. The CDR3 sequence: CASSQASLADYEQYF. Here the CDR3 DNA reads TGCGCCAGCAGCCAAGCATCACTAGCGGATTACGAGCAGTACTTC.

This clone was observed a few times. The gene calls are TRBV5-1 and TRBJ2-2; TRBD1 matches at 11 bases. Germline CDR1 and CDR2: SGHRS and YFSETQ. This CDR3 is built from 15 residues. V gave up 4 bases and J gave up 9 bases; unmatched junction bases: 8. The CDR3: CASSKDRGQARELFF. As DNA, the CDR3 is TGCGCCAGCAGCAAGGACAGGGGGCAGGCCCGGGAGCTGTTTTTT.

This clone was detected only a few times. The chain couples TRBV2 to TRBJ2-3; the D is unclear. V lost 3 bases to trimming and J lost 2 bases, with 6 bases between them. The CDR3 sequence is 13 residues long. Germline V gene sequence: CDR1 SNHLY, CDR2 FYNNEI. CDR3 region: CASSDVATDTQYF. For the CDR3, the DNA is TGTGCCAGCAGTGATGTAGCCACAGATACGCAGTATTTT.